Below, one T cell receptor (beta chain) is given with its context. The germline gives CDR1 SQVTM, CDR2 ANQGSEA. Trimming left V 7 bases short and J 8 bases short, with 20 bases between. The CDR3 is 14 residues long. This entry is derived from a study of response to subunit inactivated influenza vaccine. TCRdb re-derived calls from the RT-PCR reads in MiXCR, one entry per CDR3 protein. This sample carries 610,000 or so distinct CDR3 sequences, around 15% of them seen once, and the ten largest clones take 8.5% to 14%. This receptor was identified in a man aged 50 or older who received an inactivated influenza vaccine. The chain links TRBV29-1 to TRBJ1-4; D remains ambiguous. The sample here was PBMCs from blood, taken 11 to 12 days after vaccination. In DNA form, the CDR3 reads TGCAGCGGGGAGGCCCTGGACGCACAGGAAAAACTGTTTTTT. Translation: CSGEALDAQEKLFF.